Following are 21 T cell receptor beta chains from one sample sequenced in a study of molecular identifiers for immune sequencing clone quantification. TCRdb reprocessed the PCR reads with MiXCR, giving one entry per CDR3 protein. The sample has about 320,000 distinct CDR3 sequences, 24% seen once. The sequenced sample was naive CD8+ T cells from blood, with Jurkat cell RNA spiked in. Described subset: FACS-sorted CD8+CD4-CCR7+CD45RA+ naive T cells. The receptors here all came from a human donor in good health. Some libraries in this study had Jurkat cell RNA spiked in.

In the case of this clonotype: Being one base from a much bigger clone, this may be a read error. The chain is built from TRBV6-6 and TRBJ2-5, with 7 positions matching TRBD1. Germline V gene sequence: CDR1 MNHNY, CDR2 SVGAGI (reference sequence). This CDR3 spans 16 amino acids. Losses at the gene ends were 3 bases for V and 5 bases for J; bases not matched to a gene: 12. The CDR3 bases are TGTGCCAGCAGTTATCTGCCCGGGACAGTTGCCGAGACCCAGTACTTC. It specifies CASSYLPGTVAETQYF.

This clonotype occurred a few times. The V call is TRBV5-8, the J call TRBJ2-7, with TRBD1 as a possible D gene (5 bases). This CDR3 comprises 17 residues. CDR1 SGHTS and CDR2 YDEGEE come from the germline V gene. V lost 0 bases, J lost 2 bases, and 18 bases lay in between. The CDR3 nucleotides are TGTGCCAGCAGCTTGGCCAGTGGTTTGGACATCGCCTACGAGCAGTACTTC. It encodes CASSLASGLDIAYEQYF.

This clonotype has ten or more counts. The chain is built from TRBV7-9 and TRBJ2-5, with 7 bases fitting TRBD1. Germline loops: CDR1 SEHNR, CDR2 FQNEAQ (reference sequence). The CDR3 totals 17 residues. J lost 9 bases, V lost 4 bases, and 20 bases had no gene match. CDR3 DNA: TGTGCCAGCAGCTCCGGGACAGCGGCTACCACGACGGTGGCCCAGTACTTC. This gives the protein CASSSGTAATTTVAQYF.

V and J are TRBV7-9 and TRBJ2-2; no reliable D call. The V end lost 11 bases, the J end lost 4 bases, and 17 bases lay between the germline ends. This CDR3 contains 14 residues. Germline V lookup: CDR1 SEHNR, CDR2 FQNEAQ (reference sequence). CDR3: CAGTLVVGTGELFF. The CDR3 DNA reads TGTGCCGGCACCCTAGTGGTCGGCACCGGGGAGCTGTTTTTT.

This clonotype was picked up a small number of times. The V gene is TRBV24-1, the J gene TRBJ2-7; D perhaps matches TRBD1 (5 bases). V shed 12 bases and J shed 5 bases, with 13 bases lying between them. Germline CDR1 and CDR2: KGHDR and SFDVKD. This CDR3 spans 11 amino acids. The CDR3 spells CAAGSGNEQYF. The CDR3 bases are TGTGCCGCCGGTTCAGGGAACGAGCAGTACTTC.

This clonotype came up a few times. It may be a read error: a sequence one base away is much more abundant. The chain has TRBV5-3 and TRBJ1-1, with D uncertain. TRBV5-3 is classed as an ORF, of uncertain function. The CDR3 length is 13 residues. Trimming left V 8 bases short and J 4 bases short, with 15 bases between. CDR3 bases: TGTGCCAGCAGCAGGCCCAAGAGCACTGAAGCTTTCTTT. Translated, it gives CASSRPKSTEAFF.

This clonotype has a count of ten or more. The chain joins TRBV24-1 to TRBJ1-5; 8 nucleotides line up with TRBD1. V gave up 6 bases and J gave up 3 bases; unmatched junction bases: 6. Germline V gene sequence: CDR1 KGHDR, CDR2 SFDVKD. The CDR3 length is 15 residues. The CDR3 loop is CATSNHRGDNQPQHF. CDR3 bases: TGTGCCACCAGTAATCACAGGGGGGACAATCAGCCCCAGCATTTT.

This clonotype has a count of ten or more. CDR3 sequence (DNA): TGTGCCAGCAGTTGGGGACGGGGAGGCTACGAGCAGTACTTC. Its translation is CASSWGRGGYEQYF. This sequence joins TRBV6-6 and TRBJ2-7, with a tentative D call TRBD2 (6 bases). Germline-derived CDR1 and CDR2 are MNHNY and SVGAGI (reference sequence). The CDR3 extends over 14 amino acids. The V end lost 4 bases, the J end lost 3 bases, and 13 bases lay between the germline ends.

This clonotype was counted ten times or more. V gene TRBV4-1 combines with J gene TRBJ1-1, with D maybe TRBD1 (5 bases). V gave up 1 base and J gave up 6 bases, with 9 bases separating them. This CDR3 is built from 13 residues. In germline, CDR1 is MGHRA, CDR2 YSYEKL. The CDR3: CASSQVGEAEAFF. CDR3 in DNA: TGCGCCAGCAGCCAAGTAGGGGAAGCTGAAGCTTTCTTT.

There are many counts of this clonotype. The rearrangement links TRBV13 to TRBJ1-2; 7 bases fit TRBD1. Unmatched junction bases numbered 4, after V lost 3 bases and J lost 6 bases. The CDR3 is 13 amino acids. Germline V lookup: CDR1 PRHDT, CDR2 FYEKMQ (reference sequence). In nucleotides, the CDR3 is TGTGCCAGCAGCTTCCCACAGGGGAATGGCTACACCTTC. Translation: CASSFPQGNGYTF.

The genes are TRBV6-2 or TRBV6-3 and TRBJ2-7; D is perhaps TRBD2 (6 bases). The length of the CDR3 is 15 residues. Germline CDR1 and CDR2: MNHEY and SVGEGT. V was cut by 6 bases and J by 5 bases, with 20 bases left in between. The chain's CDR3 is CASSNPTRTDHEQYF. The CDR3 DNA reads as TGTGCCAGCAGCAATCCGACTAGGACTGACCACGAGCAGTACTTC.

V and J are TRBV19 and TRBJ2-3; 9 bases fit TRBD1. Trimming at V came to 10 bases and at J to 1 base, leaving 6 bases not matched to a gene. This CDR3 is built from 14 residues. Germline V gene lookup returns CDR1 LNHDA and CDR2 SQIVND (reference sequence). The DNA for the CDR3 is TGTGCCACCACGAGGACAGGGGGCACAGATACGCAGTATTTT. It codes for CATTRTGGTDTQYF.

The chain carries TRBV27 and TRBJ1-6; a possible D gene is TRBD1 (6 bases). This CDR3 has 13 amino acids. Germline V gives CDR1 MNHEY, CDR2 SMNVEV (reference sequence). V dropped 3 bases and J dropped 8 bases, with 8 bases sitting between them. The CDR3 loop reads CASSFQGYSPLHF. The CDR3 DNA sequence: TGTGCCAGCAGTTTTCAGGGGTATTCACCCCTCCACTTT.

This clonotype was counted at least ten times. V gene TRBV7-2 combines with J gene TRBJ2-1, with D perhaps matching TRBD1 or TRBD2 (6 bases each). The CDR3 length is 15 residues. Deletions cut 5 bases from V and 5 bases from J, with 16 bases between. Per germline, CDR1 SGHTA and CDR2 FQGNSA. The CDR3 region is CASSPLGGTDNEQFF. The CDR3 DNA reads TGTGCCAGCAGCCCCCTCGGGGGCACCGACAATGAGCAGTTCTTC. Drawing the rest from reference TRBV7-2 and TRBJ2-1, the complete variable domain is GAGVSQSPSNKVTEKGKDVELRCDPISGHTALYWYRQSLGQGLEFLIYFQGNSAPDKSGLPSDRFSAERTGGSVSTLTIQRTQQEDSAVYLCASSPLGGTDNEQFFGPGTRLTVL.

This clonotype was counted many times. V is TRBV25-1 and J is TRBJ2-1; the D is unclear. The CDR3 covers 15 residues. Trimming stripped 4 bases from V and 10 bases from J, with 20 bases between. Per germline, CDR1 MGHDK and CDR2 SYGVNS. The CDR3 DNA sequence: TGTGCCAGCAGTGTCCACTCCCCGACCCAAACCGAGCAGTTCTTC. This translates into CASSVHSPTQTEQFF.

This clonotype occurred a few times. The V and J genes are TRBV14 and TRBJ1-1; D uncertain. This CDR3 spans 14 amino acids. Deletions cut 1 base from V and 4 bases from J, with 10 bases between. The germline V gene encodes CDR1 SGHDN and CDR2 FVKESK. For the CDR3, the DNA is TGTGCCAGCAGCCAAGCGCTTTGGCCCACTGAAGCTTTCTTT. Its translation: CASSQALWPTEAFF.

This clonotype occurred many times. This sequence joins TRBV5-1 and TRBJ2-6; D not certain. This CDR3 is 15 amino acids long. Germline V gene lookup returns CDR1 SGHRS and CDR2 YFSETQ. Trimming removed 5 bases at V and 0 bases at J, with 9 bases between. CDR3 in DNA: TGCGCCAGCAGACGAGGAAACTCTGGGGCCAACGTCCTGACTTTC. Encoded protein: CASRRGNSGANVLTF.

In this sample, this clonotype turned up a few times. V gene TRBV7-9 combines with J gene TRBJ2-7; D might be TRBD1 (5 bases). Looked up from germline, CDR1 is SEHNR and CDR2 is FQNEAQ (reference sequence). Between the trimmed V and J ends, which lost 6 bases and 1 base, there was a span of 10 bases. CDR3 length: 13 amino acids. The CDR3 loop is CASSWTPSYEQYF. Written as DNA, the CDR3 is TGTGCCAGCAGTTGGACACCTTCCTACGAGCAGTACTTC.

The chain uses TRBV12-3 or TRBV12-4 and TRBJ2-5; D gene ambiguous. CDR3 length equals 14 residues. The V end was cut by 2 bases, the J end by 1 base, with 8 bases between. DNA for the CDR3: TGTGCCAGCAGTTTATGGGCGGTCCAAGAGACCCAGTACTTC. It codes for CASSLWAVQETQYF.

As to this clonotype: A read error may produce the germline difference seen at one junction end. The chain's CDR3 is CACCGAGDSYEPSF. The CDR3, as DNA: TGTGCCTGTTGCGGGGCGGGAGATTCCTACGAGCCGTCCTTC. J is TRBJ2-7 and V is TRBV30, with 7 nucleotides matching TRBD2. The length of the CDR3 is 14 residues. The V gene's germline CDR1 is GTSNPN and CDR2 SVGIG (reference sequence).

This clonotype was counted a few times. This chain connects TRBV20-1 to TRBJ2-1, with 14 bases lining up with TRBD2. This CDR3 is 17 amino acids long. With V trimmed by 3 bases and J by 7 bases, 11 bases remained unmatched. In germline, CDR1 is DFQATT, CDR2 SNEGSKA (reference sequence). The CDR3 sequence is CSASEGTSGRVGNEQFF. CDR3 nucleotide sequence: TGCAGTGCTAGCGAGGGGACTAGCGGGAGAGTCGGTAATGAGCAGTTCTTC.